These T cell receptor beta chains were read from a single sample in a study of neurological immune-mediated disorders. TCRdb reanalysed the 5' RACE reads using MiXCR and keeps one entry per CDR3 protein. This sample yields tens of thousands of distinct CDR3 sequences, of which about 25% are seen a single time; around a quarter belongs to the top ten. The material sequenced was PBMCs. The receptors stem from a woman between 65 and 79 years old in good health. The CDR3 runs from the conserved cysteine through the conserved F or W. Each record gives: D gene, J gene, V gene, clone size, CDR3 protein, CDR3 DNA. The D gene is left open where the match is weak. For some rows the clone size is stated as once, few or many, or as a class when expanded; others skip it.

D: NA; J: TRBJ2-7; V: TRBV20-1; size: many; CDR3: CSARGTKRVGGKEAQYF; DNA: TGCAGTGCTAGAGGGACTAAGCGGGTGGGCGGTAAAGAGGCGCAGTACTTC
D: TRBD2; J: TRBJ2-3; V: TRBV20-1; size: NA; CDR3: CSAAGTSGGAITDTQYF; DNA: TGCAGTGCTGCCGGGACTAGCGGGGGGGCCATAACAGATACGCAGTATTTT
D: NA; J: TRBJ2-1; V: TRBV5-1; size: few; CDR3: CASSLAHNNEQFF; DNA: TGCGCCAGCAGCTTGGCCCATAACAATGAGCAGTTCTTC
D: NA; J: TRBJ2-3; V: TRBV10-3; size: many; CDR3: CAISESPGPSDTQYF; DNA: TGTGCCATCAGTGAGTCGCCCGGGCCCTCCGATACGCAGTATTTT
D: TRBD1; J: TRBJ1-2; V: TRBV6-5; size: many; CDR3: CASRGQGAEGYTF; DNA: TGTGCCAGCAGAGGACAGGGGGCGGAAGGCTACACCTTC
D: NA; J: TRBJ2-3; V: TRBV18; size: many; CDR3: CASSPRGARTDTQYF; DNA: TGTGCCAGCTCACCAAGGGGTGCTAGGACAGATACGCAGTATTTT
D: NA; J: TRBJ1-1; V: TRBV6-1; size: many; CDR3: CASSESVGGVNTEAFF; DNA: TGTGCCAGCAGTGAAAGTGTAGGGGGGGTGAACACTGAAGCTTTCTTT
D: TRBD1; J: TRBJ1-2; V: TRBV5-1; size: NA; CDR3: CASSDPGQGASHTF; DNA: TGCGCCAGCAGCGACCCGGGACAGGGGGCATCGCACACCTTC
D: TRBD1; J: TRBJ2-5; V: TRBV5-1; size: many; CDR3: CASSPGTGGGEETQYF; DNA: TGCGCCAGCAGCCCCGGGACAGGGGGAGGAGAAGAGACCCAGTACTTC
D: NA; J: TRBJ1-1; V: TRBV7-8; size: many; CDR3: CASSPRGGRATEAFF; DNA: TGTGCCAGCAGCCCGAGGGGGGGGCGGGCCACTGAAGCTTTCTTT
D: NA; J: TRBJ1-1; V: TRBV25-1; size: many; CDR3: CASEAGEAFF; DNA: TGTGCCAGCGAGGCAGGTGAAGCTTTCTTT
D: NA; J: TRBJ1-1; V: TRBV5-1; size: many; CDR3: CASSRGSGGTNTEAFF; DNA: TGCGCCAGCAGCCGGGGGTCGGGGGGAACGAACACTGAAGCTTTCTTT
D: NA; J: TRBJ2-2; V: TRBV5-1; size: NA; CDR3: CASNLDNTGELFF; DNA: TGCGCCAGCAACCTGGACAACACCGGGGAGCTGTTTTTT
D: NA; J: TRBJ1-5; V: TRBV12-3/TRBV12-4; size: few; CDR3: CASSSGPRPQHF; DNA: TGTGCCAGCAGCTCGGGCCCCAGACCCCAGCATTTT
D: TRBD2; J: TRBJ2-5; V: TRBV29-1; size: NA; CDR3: CSVAILAGGEETQYF; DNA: TGCAGCGTTGCAATACTAGCGGGAGGGGAAGAGACCCAGTACTTC